Below are 26 T cell receptor beta chains sequenced from a single sample in a study of human T cells and chemical hapten exposure. TCRdb re-derived calls from the RACE reads in MiXCR, one entry per CDR3 protein. The repertoire holds over 100,000 distinct CDR3 sequences, with less than 10% as singletons. The time point was: patch test 2, 6 weeks after DPC sensitization. As for treatment: therapeutic diphenylcyclopropenone sensitization with weekly scalp DPC. The starting material was whole blood, obtained in connection with sensitization to the hapten diphenylcyclopropenone (DPC). The receptors come from a middle-aged woman with alopecia areata. Some clones in this sample may be carry-over from other donors' samples.

This clonotype showed up many times. J is TRBJ1-6 and V is TRBV11-2; D unresolved. Trimming pared 5 bases from V and 4 bases from J, leaving 12 bases between. Germline V lookup: CDR1 SGHAT, CDR2 FQNNGV. The CDR3 has 15 amino acids. The CDR3 is CASSPFPGYNSPLHF. The CDR3 bases are TGTGCCAGCAGCCCGTTTCCGGGATATAATTCACCCCTCCACTTT.

This clonotype was seen more than once but under ten times. The chain employs TRBV5-1 and TRBJ2-1; perhaps TRBD2 as D (5 bases). The germline gives CDR1 SGHRS, CDR2 YFSETQ. V lost 2 bases and J 4 bases, leaving 13 bases between the germline ends. This CDR3 has 15 residues. The CDR3 nucleotides read TGCGCCAGCAGCTTAGGAGGCACGGTTTACAATGAGCAGTTCTTC. The encoded protein is CASSLGGTVYNEQFF.

In its sample, this clonotype was seen a few times. V gene TRBV7-3 combines with J gene TRBJ1-2; 9 bases are shared with TRBD1. The CDR3 length is 15 residues. Germline V gene lookup returns CDR1 SGHTA and CDR2 FQGTGA. With 6 bases clipped from V and 10 bases from J, the junction kept 15 bases outside the gene matches. For the CDR3, the DNA is TGTGCCAGCAGACTCACAGGGGGCGACGGAAGAGACTACACCTTC. Translation: CASRLTGGDGRDYTF.

The sample holds many counts of this clonotype. This rearrangement joins TRBV2 to TRBJ2-3, with 12 bases lining up with TRBD2. Per the germline V gene, CDR1 is SNHLY and CDR2 is FYNNEI. Losses at the gene ends were 7 bases for V and 2 bases for J; bases not matched to a gene: 7. This CDR3 has 16 residues. The DNA for the CDR3 is TGTGCCAGCAAGCAGACTAGCGGGGGTCACACAGATACGCAGTATTTT. As protein: CASKQTSGGHTDTQYF.

This clonotype was observed a few times. This rearrangement joins TRBV4-3 to TRBJ2-7; D may be TRBD2 (7 bases). The germline gives CDR1 LGHNA, CDR2 YSLEER. The CDR3 consists of 15 residues. Trimming took off 0 bases at V and 2 bases at J, with 11 bases between the two ends. In nucleotides, the CDR3 is TGCGCCAGCAGCCAAGAAGAGGGGGGGCCCTACGAGCAGTACTTC. Amino acids: CASSQEEGGPYEQYF.

This chain links TRBV4-3 with TRBJ2-7, with D perhaps matching TRBD1 or TRBD2 (5 bases each). The CDR3 spans 18 residues. V was shortened by 1 base and J by 1 base, with 20 bases between the two germline ends. Germline V lookup: CDR1 LGHNA, CDR2 YSLEER. The CDR3, as DNA: TGCGCCAGCAGCCAAGTTTATTTTGGGACGGACCTGTCCTACGAGCAGTACTTC. It is translated as CASSQVYFGTDLSYEQYF.

This clonotype came up many times. The chain carries TRBV29-1 and TRBJ1-2; TRBD1 might be the D (6 bases). The CDR3 has 12 amino acids. V was pared by 7 bases and J by 4 bases, with 13 bases between. Germline CDR1 and CDR2: SQVTM and ANQGSEA. DNA for the CDR3: TGCAGCGGGGCAGGGGACCTCTATGGCTACACCTTC. As protein: CSGAGDLYGYTF. Together with reference TRBV29-1 and TRBJ1-2, the CDR3 gives the full variable domain: SAVISQKPSRDICQRGTSLTIQCQVDSQVTMMFWYRQQPGQSLTLIATANQGSEATYESGFVIDKFPISRPNLTFSTLTVSNMSPEDSSIYLCSGAGDLYGYTFGSGTRLTVV.

The J gene is TRBJ2-7, the V gene TRBV4-1; TRBD2 matches 10 bases. The junction had 8 bases not matched to a gene; V was cut back by 0 bases and J by 3 bases. This CDR3 spans 17 amino acids. Germline values: CDR1 MGHRA, CDR2 YSYEKL. Written as DNA, the CDR3 is TGCGCCAGCAGCCAAGAAGCAGGGACTAGCGAAGGCTACGAGCAGTACTTC. The encoded protein is CASSQEAGTSEGYEQYF.

In DNA, the CDR3 is TGCAGTGCTAGGCCCCTACAGGGATCCCTGAACACTGAAGCTTTCTTT. Translated, it gives CSARPLQGSLNTEAFF. The chain uses TRBV20-1 and TRBJ1-1, with a weak D call TRBD1 (6 bases). This CDR3 has 16 amino acids. Germline V lookup: CDR1 DFQATT, CDR2 SNEGSKA (reference sequence). V lost 3 bases and J 0 bases, leaving 17 bases between the germline ends.

In its sample, this clonotype was seen a few times. Written as DNA, the CDR3 is TGTGCCAGCAGTTTCGCAGGGACAGCTTCTAGCACAGATACGCAGTATTTT. Amino acid sequence: CASSFAGTASSTDTQYF. V gene TRBV28 combines with J gene TRBJ2-3; 7 bases map to TRBD1. There are 17 residues in the CDR3. Germline V gene data show CDR1 as MDHEN and CDR2 as SYDVKM. Trimming removed 3 bases from V and 0 bases from J; junction bases left unmatched: 9.

This clonotype was seen at least ten times. The chain combines TRBV12-3 or TRBV12-4 with TRBJ1-2; 8 bases fit TRBD1. This CDR3 has 13 amino acids. V dropped 6 bases and J dropped 7; count of bases not matched to a gene: 7. CDR3 residues: CASSPGQGGGYTF. The CDR3 DNA reads TGTGCCAGCAGCCCTGGACAGGGAGGTGGCTACACCTTC.

There are a few counts of this clonotype. V is TRBV7-8 and J is TRBJ2-7, with D unresolved. In germline, CDR1 is SGHVS, CDR2 FQNEAQ. The length of the CDR3 is 13 residues. The germline V and J ends were trimmed by 0 bases and 4 bases, with 7 bases remaining between them. This chain's CDR3 is CASSLARRYEQYF. The CDR3 DNA reads as TGTGCCAGCAGCTTAGCGCGACGTTACGAGCAGTACTTC.

The table lists this clonotype with many counts. This sequence joins TRBV7-9 and TRBJ1-2; 8 bases align to TRBD1. This CDR3 contains 15 residues. V dropped 5 bases and J dropped 5; count of bases not matched to a gene: 10. From germline, CDR1 is SEHNR and CDR2 FQNEAQ (reference sequence). CDR3 sequence reads: CASSREGQGRYGYTF. For the CDR3, the DNA is TGTGCCAGCAGCCGCGAAGGACAGGGCAGATATGGCTACACCTTC.

This clonotype came up many times. J is TRBJ1-6 and V is TRBV11-2; TRBD1 might be the D (5 bases). The CDR3 has 15 residues. Trimming pared 8 bases from V and 6 bases from J, leaving 17 bases between. The V gene's germline CDR1 is SGHAT and CDR2 FQNNGV. The CDR3 spells CASGPLGQSNSPLHF. The CDR3, as DNA: TGTGCCAGCGGTCCCCTCGGACAAAGTAATTCACCCCTCCACTTT. Variable domain in full (rest from reference TRBV11-2 and TRBJ1-6): EAGVAQSPRYKIIEKRQSVAFWCNPISGHATLYWYQQILGQGPKLLIQFQNNGVVDDSQLPKDRFSAERLKGVDSTLKIQPAKLEDSAVYLCASGPLGQSNSPLHFGNGTRLTVT.

At least ten counts were recorded for this clonotype. V and J are TRBV28 and TRBJ2-1, with TRBD1 matching 7 bases. Trimming cost V 5 bases and J 2 bases; bases outside gene matches: 9. This CDR3 comprises 16 residues. Germline V CDR1 and CDR2: MDHEN, SYDVKM. The CDR3 loop is CASSPPGQRTYNEQFF. The CDR3 DNA is TGTGCCAGCAGTCCCCCGGGACAGCGAACCTACAATGAGCAGTTCTTC. Full variable domain (outside the CDR3, taken from reference TRBV28 and TRBJ2-1): DVKVTQSSRYLVKRTGEKVFLECVQDMDHENMFWYRQDPGLGLRLIYFSYDVKMKEKGDIPEGYSVSREKKERFSLILESASTNQTSMYLCASSPPGQRTYNEQFFGPGTRLTVL.

The chain carries TRBV5-1 and TRBJ2-7; D ambiguous. Deletions cut 0 bases from V and 3 bases from J, with 7 bases between. Germline V gene data show CDR1 as SGHRS and CDR2 as YFSETQ. There are 13 residues in the CDR3. DNA for the CDR3: TGCGCCAGCAGCTTGGGCCAATTCTACGAGCAGTACTTC. Translation: CASSLGQFYEQYF.

The chain carries TRBV19 and TRBJ2-6; 8 positions match TRBD1. V shed 1 base and J 3 bases; nucleotides not matched to a gene: 2. Germline CDR1 and CDR2: LNHDA and SQIVND (reference sequence). The CDR3 runs 16 residues. The CDR3 nucleotides read TGTGCCAGTAGTATAGCCAGGGGGCGTGGGGCCAACGTCCTGACTTTC. It encodes CASSIARGRGANVLTF.

This clonotype was seen only once. J is TRBJ1-5 and V is TRBV6-5, with D hard to call. The CDR3 is 13 residues long. Germline CDR1 and CDR2: MNHEY and SVGAGI. V was clipped by 2 bases and J by 4 bases, with 6 bases between them. CDR3 in amino acids: CASSYTRNQPQHF. The CDR3 nucleotides are TGTGCCAGCAGTTACACCAGAAATCAGCCCCAGCATTTT.

This clonotype was observed a few times. The V call is TRBV7-2, the J call TRBJ2-1; no firm D call. V was clipped by 6 bases and J by 3 bases, with 6 bases between them. CDR3 length: 12 residues. The germline V gene has CDR1 SGHTA and CDR2 FQGNSA. CDR3 DNA sequence: TGTGCCAGCAGGGAGAACTACAATGAGCAGTTCTTC. This encodes CASRENYNEQFF.

The rearrangement joins TRBV2 to TRBJ1-5; D gene ambiguous. With 3 bases removed from V and 6 bases from J, the gap between germline ends came to 12 bases. The length of the CDR3 is 14 residues. Germline CDR1 reads SNHLY; CDR2 reads FYNNEI. This CDR3 is CASSDVIGGQPQHF. The CDR3, as DNA: TGTGCCAGCAGTGATGTTATTGGTGGTCAGCCCCAGCATTTT.

This clonotype was counted at least ten times. J is TRBJ1-1 and V is TRBV7-8, with D unclear. The CDR3 has 15 amino acids. CDR1 and CDR2 (germline): SGHVS, FQNEAQ. V lost 1 base to trimming and J lost 0 bases, with 9 bases between them. In DNA form, the CDR3 reads TGTGCCAGCAGCTTAGTGGCAGGCATGAACACTGAAGCTTTCTTT. Its protein product is CASSLVAGMNTEAFF.

The CDR3, as DNA: TGTGCCAGCAGCTTAGGGGACAGCAACTTCTATGGCTACACCTTC. It codes for CASSLGDSNFYGYTF. The chain carries TRBV7-9 and TRBJ1-2; 7 positions match TRBD1. V shed 1 base, J shed 4 bases, and the junction held 6 bases outside the gene matches. Germline assignment: CDR1 SEHNR and CDR2 FQNEAQ (reference sequence). The CDR3 is 15 amino acids.

The V call is TRBV3-1, the J call TRBJ2-7; D tentatively fits TRBD1 or TRBD2 (5 bases each). The CDR3 is 15 residues long. V was cut by 0 bases and J by 4 bases, with 13 bases left in between. Germline-derived CDR1 and CDR2 are LGHDT and YNNKEL (reference sequence). The CDR3 reads CASSQDRSGPYEQYF. In DNA form, the CDR3 reads TGTGCCAGCAGCCAAGATCGATCGGGACCATACGAGCAGTACTTC.

Many counts were recorded for this clonotype. This chain uses TRBV7-2 with TRBJ2-7, with a tentative D call TRBD2 (6 bases). From germline, CDR1 is SGHTA and CDR2 FQGNSA. The CDR3 is made up of 13 amino acids. The V end lost 5 bases, the J end lost 2 bases, and 10 bases lay between the germline ends. The CDR3 DNA sequence: TGTGCCAGCAGCCGCGGGGTACCCTACGAGCAGTACTTC. Its translation is CASSRGVPYEQYF.

This clonotype was recorded at least ten times. V gene TRBV20-1 combines with J gene TRBJ1-5; maybe TRBD1 (6 bases). V shed 3 bases and J shed 4 bases, with 16 bases lying between them. This CDR3 spans 15 amino acids. Germline V gene lookup returns CDR1 DFQATT and CDR2 SNEGSKA (reference sequence). The CDR3 region has the DNA TGCAGTGCTAGGCCCGGGGGGGCGGGTAATCAGCCCCAGCATTTT. This codes for CSARPGGAGNQPQHF.

The chain combines TRBV19 with TRBJ2-1; 13 bases match TRBD2. V was pared by 1 base and J by 2 bases, with 2 bases of the junction left unmatched. The CDR3 totals 17 residues. Looked up from germline, CDR1 is LNHDA and CDR2 is SQIVND (reference sequence). DNA of the CDR3: TGTGCCAGTAGTATAGCCACTAGCGGGGGGGCCTACAATGAGCAGTTCTTC. Amino acid sequence: CASSIATSGGAYNEQFF.